The clone carrying this TCR beta chain was picked up a small number of times. Its antigen is not identified. This CDR3 region has 13 residues. Trimming took off 6 bases at V and 6 bases at J, with 14 bases between the two ends. The germline V gene has CDR1 ENHRY and CDR2 SYGVKD. TCRdb re-called the reads with MiXCR, one entry per CDR3 protein. In the table there are about 490,000 distinct CDR3 sequences, approximately 16% of which are singletons. This entry comes from a study of T cell repertoires in cytomegalovirus infection. At the level of the study: Matching HLA type, along with CMV infection, was indicated by public TCR beta signatures. Overall study findings and caveats: The study identified carriers of CMV plus the relevant HLA from cumulative public TCR beta family frequency.

The J gene is TRBJ2-5, the V gene TRBV10-3; D is possibly TRBD2 (6 bases). This TCR derives from a human donor in good health (CMV status not recorded). Some clones in this sample may be carry-over from other donors' samples. The sequencing input was CD8+ T cells from PBMCs. DNA of the CDR3: TGTGCCATCAGCGGAGGGCCAGGGAAGACCCAGTACTTC. Translated, it gives CAISGGPGKTQYF.